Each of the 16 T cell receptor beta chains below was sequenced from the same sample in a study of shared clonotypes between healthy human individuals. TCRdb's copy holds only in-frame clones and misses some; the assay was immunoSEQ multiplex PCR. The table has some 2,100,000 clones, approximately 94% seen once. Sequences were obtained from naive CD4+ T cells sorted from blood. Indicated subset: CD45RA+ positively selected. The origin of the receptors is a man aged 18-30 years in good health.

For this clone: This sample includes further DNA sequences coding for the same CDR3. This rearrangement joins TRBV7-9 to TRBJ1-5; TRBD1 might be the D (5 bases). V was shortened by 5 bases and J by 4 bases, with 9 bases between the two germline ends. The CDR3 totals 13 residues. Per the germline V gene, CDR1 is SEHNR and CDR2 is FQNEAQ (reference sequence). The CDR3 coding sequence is TGTGCCAGCAGCCTACCAGGGAATCAGCCCCAGCATTTT. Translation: CASSLPGNQPQHF.

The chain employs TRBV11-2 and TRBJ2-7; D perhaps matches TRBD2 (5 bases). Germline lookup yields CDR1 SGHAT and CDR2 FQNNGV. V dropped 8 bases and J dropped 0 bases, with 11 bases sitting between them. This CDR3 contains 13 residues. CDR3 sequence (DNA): TGTGCCAGCGGGAGACTGAGCTCCTACGAGCAGTACTTC. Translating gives CASGRLSSYEQYF.

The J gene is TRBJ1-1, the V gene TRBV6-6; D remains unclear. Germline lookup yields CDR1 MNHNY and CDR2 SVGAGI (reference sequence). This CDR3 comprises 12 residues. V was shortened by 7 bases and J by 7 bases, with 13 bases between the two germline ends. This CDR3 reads CASKTGLVEAFF. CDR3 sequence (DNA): TGTGCCAGCAAAACCGGACTGGTTGAAGCTTTCTTT.

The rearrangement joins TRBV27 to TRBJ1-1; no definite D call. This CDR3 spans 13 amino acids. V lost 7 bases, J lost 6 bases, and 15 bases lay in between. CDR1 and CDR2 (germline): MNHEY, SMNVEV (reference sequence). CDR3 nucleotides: TGTGCCAGCATCTCGACTCAAGCCGCTGAAGCTTTCTTT. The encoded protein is CASISTQAAEAFF.

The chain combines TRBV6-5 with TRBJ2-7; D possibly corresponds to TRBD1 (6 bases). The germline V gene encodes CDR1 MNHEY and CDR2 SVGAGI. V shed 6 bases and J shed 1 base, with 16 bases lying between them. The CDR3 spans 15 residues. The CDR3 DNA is TGTGCCAGCAGCTCAACGAGACAGGCTTCCTACGAGCAGTACTTC. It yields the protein CASSSTRQASYEQYF.

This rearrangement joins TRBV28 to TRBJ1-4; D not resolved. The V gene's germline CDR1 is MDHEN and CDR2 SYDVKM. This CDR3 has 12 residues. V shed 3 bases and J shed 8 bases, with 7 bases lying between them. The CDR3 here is CASSLQLEKLFF. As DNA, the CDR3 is TGTGCCAGCAGTTTGCAGCTAGAAAAACTGTTTTTT. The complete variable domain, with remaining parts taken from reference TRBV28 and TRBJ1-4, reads DVKVTQSSRYLVKRTGEKVFLECVQDMDHENMFWYRQDPGLGLRLIYFSYDVKMKEKGDIPEGYSVSREKKERFSLILESASTNQTSMYLCASSLQLEKLFFGSGTQLSVL.

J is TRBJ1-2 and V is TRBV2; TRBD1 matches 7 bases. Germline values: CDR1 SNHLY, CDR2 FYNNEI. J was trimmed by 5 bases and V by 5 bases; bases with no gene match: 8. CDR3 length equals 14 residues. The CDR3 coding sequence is TGTGCCAGCAGTCCGACAGGGCGACTTTATGGCTACACCTTC. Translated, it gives CASSPTGRLYGYTF.

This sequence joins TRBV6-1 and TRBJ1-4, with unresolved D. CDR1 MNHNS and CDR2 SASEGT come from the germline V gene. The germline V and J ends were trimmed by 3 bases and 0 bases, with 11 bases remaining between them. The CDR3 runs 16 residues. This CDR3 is CASSDLDNPTNEKLFF. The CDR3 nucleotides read TGTGCCAGCAGTGATTTAGACAACCCAACTAATGAAAAACTGTTTTTT.

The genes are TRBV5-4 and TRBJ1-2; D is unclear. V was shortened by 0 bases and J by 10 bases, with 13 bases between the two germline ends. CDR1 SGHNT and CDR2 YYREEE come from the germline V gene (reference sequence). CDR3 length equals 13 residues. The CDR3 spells CASSLEAGQSYTF. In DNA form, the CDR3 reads TGTGCCAGCAGCTTGGAGGCAGGCCAATCCTACACCTTC.

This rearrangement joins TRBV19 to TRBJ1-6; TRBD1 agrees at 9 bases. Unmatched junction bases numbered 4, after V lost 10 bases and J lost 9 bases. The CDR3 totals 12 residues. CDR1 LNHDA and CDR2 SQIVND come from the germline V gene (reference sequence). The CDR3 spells CATQTGGSPLHF. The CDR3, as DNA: TGTGCCACCCAGACAGGGGGTTCACCCCTCCACTTT.

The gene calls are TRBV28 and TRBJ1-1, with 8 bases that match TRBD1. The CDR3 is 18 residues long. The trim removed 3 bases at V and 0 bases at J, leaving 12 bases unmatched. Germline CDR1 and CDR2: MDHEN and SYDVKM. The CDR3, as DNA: TGTGCCAGCAGTTTCCCAGGACAGGGCCAGATTCTGAACACTGAAGCTTTCTTT. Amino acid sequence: CASSFPGQGQILNTEAFF.

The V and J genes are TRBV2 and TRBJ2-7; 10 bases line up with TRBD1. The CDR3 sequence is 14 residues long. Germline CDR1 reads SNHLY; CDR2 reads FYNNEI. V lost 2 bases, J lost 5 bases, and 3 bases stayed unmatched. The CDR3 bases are TGTGCCAGCAGTGAACGGGGGACAGGGGACGAGCAGTACTTC. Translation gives CASSERGTGDEQYF.

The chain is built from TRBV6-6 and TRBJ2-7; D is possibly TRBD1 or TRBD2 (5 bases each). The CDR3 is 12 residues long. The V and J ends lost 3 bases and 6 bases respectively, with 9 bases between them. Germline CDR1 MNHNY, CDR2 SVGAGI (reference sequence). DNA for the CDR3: TGTGCCAGCAGTTATGGGGGATCCGAGCAGTACTTC. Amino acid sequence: CASSYGGSEQYF.

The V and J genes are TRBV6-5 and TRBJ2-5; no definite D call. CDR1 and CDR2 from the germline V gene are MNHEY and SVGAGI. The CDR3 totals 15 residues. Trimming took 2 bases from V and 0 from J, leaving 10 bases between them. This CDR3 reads CASSYAKGNQETQYF. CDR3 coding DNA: TGTGCCAGCAGTTACGCTAAAGGAAACCAAGAGACCCAGTACTTC.

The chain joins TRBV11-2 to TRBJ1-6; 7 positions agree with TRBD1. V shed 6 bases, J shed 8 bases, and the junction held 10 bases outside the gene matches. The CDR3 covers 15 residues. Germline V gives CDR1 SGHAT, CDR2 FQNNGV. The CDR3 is CASRVPGTAYSPLHF. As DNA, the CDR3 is TGTGCCAGCAGGGTCCCCGGGACAGCCTATTCACCCCTCCACTTT.

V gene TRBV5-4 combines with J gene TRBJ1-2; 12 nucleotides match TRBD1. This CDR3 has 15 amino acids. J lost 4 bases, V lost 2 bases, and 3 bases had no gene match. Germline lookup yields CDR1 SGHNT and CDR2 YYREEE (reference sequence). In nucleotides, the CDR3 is TGTGCCAGCAGCTTAGGGACAGGGGGCTTCTATGGCTACACCTTC. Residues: CASSLGTGGFYGYTF.